The 9 T cell receptor beta chains in this list originate from one sample, sequenced in a study of blood T cell repertoires in COVID-19. The repertoire was sequenced with immunoSEQ multiplex PCR; TCRdb's copy has only in-frame clones and lacks some. The sample includes more than 200,000 clones, about 85% seen only once; the top ten take about 3%. What was sequenced was peripheral blood. All receptors come from a man aged 18-30 years with active or convalescent COVID-19.

The rearrangement uses TRBV28 and TRBJ1-5; D is uncertain. The CDR3 runs to 15 residues. Germline assignment: CDR1 MDHEN and CDR2 SYDVKM. V lost 6 bases to trimming and J lost 4 bases, with 16 bases between them. CDR3 in DNA: TGTGCCAGCAGACCAATTAGCCCCTGGAATCAGCCCCAGCATTTT. It is translated as CASRPISPWNQPQHF.

This chain joins TRBV6-2 or TRBV6-3 and TRBJ2-7, with 11 nucleotides matching TRBD2. CDR3 size: 15 residues. The germline V gene has CDR1 MNHEY and CDR2 SVGEGT. J lost 5 bases, V lost 2 bases, and 5 bases had no gene match. CDR3 DNA: TGTGCCAGCAGTTACACTAGCGGGAGAGTCCACGAGCAGTACTTC. Its protein is CASSYTSGRVHEQYF.

The genes are TRBV4-3 and TRBJ2-2; the D is unclear. The germline V gene encodes CDR1 LGHNA and CDR2 YSLEER. V lost 0 bases to trimming and J lost 7 bases, with 12 bases between them. This CDR3 contains 15 residues. In DNA form, the CDR3 reads TGCGCCAGCAGCCAAGATATGCTAGGCCTCGGGGAGCTGTTTTTT. Amino acid sequence: CASSQDMLGLGELFF.

This sequence joins TRBV5-4 and TRBJ2-2; TRBD1 matches 7 bases. The CDR3 sequence is 17 residues long. The V gene end was trimmed by 0 bases and the J gene end by 0 bases; junction bases not matched to a gene: 5. Germline V gene lookup returns CDR1 SGHNT and CDR2 YYREEE (reference sequence). The CDR3: CASSLEVGTANTGELFF. The DNA of the CDR3 is TGTGCCAGCAGCTTGGAGGTTGGGACAGCGAACACCGGGGAGCTGTTTTTT. Looking up the rest from reference TRBV5-4 and TRBJ2-2 gives the full variable domain: ETGVTQSPTHLIKTRGQQVTLRCSSQSGHNTVSWYQQALGQGPQFIFQYYREEENGRGNFPPRFSGLQFPNYSSELNVNALELDDSALYLCASSLEVGTANTGELFFGEGSRLTVL.

This clone was observed a few times. The chain combines TRBV2 with TRBJ1-5; 7 nucleotides agree with TRBD1. There are 13 residues in the CDR3. V trimming: 7 bases; J trimming: 7 bases; junction bases outside the gene matches: 7. Germline CDR1 and CDR2: SNHLY and FYNNEI. The CDR3 DNA sequence: TGTGCCAGCACCGACAGGGTCAACCAGCCCCAGCATTTT. Translation: CASTDRVNQPQHF.

This clone was observed once. The J gene is TRBJ2-5, the V gene TRBV5-4, with 15 bases fitting TRBD2. The ends lost 4 bases at V and 5 bases at J; junction bases unmatched: 12. The germline V gene encodes CDR1 SGHNT and CDR2 YYREEE (reference sequence). The CDR3 consists of 18 residues. In DNA form, the CDR3 reads TGTGCCAGCAGCCAGGGACTAGCGGGAGGAGGACGCGGGGAGACCCAGTACTTC. It yields the protein CASSQGLAGGGRGETQYF.

The rearrangement joins TRBV19 to TRBJ2-7; 7 bases align to TRBD2. The CDR3 extends over 15 amino acids. V lost 1 base to trimming and J lost 6 bases; unmatched junction nucleotides: 9. The V gene's germline CDR1 is LNHDA and CDR2 SQIVND (reference sequence). CDR3 sequence (DNA): TGTGCCAGTAGTATAGGAGGACTAGTCTTCGCCGAGCAGTACTTC. Translating it yields CASSIGGLVFAEQYF.

The chain employs TRBV5-1 and TRBJ2-1; 7 bases are a match to TRBD2. CDR1 is SGHRS, CDR2 YFSETQ, per germline. The CDR3 loop spans 15 amino acids. Trimming took 0 bases from V and 8 from J; bases not matched to a gene: 8. The CDR3 DNA is TGCGCCAGCAGCTTGGGAGGGGACTATGCGTATGAGCAGTTCTTC. Protein product: CASSLGGDYAYEQFF.

The chain joins TRBV19 to TRBJ1-1; 7 positions agree with TRBD1. CDR1 and CDR2 from the germline V gene are LNHDA and SQIVND (reference sequence). Germline trimming cut 4 bases from V and 6 bases from J; bases unmatched to any gene: 8. The CDR3 spans 14 residues. CDR3 sequence: CASSTTDRVAEAFF. CDR3 nucleotide sequence: TGTGCCAGTAGTACAACCGACAGGGTCGCTGAAGCTTTCTTT.